This TCR beta chain is from a study of T cells in Graves' hyperthyroidism and ophthalmopathy. Turning to the study itself: Peripheral blood was secured at the point of initial diagnosis, before any treatment.

The CDR3 is 12 amino acids. V was cut by 6 bases and J by 3 bases, with 9 bases left in between. From RNA transcripts, TCR beta CDR3 regions were amplified. HTBI primers were employed in a first-round RT-PCR of the TCR CDR3. TCRdb passed the multiplex PCR reads through MiXCR, listing each CDR3 protein once. In the table there are roughly 550,000 distinct CDR3 sequences, about 16% of which are singletons. Overall study results and limits: A model built on 13 V-J features separated ophthalmopathy from stable hyperthyroidism.

This clonotype was observed at least ten times. The antigen is undetermined. Ophthalmopathy patients had Clinical Activity Score at least 3, NOSPECS grade at least 4, duration under 3 months. Uncontrolled infections, other autoimmune diseases, pregnancy or lactation led to exclusion of patients. Sequencing used blood. The sequence was collected from a woman in her thirties with Graves' ophthalmopathy. This sequence joins TRBV12-3 or TRBV12-4 and TRBJ2-7; a possible D gene is TRBD1 (6 bases). The CDR3 bases are TGTGCCAGCAGCAGGGGTTTCTACGAGCAGTACTTC. This translates into CASSRGFYEQYF.